This T cell receptor beta chain was identified in a study of shared clonotypes between healthy human individuals. Study-wide results and caveats: A handful of donors had 4% to 6.5% of their naive CD4 clonotypes in common. Clonotype sharing across donors was expected to vary with sequencing depth.

The assay ran at deep level. The method was immunoSEQ multiplex PCR; TCRdb's version includes in-frame clones alone and lacks a portion of them. The data show about 360,000 clones, with around 67% seen just once and over 9.5% held by the top ten. With 6 bases clipped from V and 7 bases from J, the junction kept 12 bases outside the gene matches. Germline V gene data show CDR1 as LNHDA and CDR2 as SQIVND (reference sequence). This CDR3 has 16 amino acids. On this clone: Its antigen is currently unknown.

Division of CD4+ cells produced a CD45RA+ naive subset and a CD45RA-negative memory subset. The receptor comes from a man aged 30 to 45 in good health. The chain uses TRBV19 and TRBJ2-1; 10 bases are shared with TRBD2. The sequenced sample consisted of memory CD4+ T cells sorted from blood. Subset defined: CD45RA-negative fraction. CDR3 DNA: TGTGCCAGTAGCGGTTGGGGGACTAGCGCATCGAATGAGCAGTTCTTC. Its protein product is CASSGWGTSASNEQFF.